The clone carrying this T cell receptor beta chain was counted once. Its antigen is unknown. The PCR made use of 60 Vbeta and 13 Jbeta primers. Repertoires were generated with immunoSEQ multiplex PCR, while TCRdb's copy carries only in-frame clones and drops some. The sample lists roughly 150,000 clones; 65% to 85% were seen once. The V gene's germline CDR1 is LNHDA and CDR2 SQIVND (reference sequence). The CDR3 is 16 amino acids. Trimming left V 1 base short and J 2 bases short, with 12 bases between. The source of the sample is a study of cytomegalovirus exposure and HLA in healthy donors. The study's findings and limits: Usually a TCR sequence was rare, but some public TCRs were found in many donors. A later examination showed that TCR association rates differed by HLA locus, with DRB1 most and HLA-C fewest.

The chain uses TRBV19 and TRBJ1-5; no clear D gene. The TCR sequence derives from a male donor in good health and CMV-seronegative. Material for sequencing was PBMCs. DNA for the CDR3: TGTGCCAGTAGTATAGCTTACGAGTATCGCAATCAGCCCCAGCATTTT. The encoded protein is CASSIAYEYRNQPQHF.